The 10 T cell receptor beta chains below all came from one sample that was sequenced in a study of Ad26.COV2.S vaccination and SARS-CoV-2 variants. Some clones are missing from TCRdb's copy, which holds only in-frame ones; the method was immunoSEQ multiplex PCR. In the table there are about 410,000 clones, about 89% of which are singletons. Treatment defined: 15 to 20 received Ad26.COV2.S at low or high dose, single or two shots; roughly 5 received placebo; per-sample allocation not given. The samples date from day 63 after the first vaccine or placebo injection. Sample: peripheral blood, taken in a trial of Ad26.COV2.S vaccine versus placebo. These receptors were obtained from a person between 18 and 59 years old who received the Ad26.COV2.S COVID-19 vaccine or a placebo.

V is TRBV12-3 or TRBV12-4 and J is TRBJ1-1; TRBD1 is a possible D gene (6 bases). Trimming shortened V by 8 bases and J by 5 bases, and 15 bases separated the two germline ends. This CDR3 comprises 13 residues. CDR3 residues: CASARGYGTEAFF. The CDR3 coding sequence is TGTGCCAGCGCCAGGGGCTACGGGACTGAAGCTTTCTTT.

V and J are TRBV27 and TRBJ1-5, with D unclear. With 5 bases removed from V and 4 bases from J, the gap between germline ends came to 6 bases. The CDR3 extends over 12 amino acids. The germline CDR1 and CDR2 sequences are MNHEY and SMNVEV (reference sequence). The CDR3 coding sequence is TGTGCCAGCAGTCCCACAAATCAGCCCCAGCATTTT. It codes for CASSPTNQPQHF.

This chain connects TRBV5-6 to TRBJ2-5; 7 nucleotides line up with TRBD2. The CDR3 loop spans 12 amino acids. Trimming removed 3 bases from V and 4 bases from J; junction bases left unmatched: 0. Germline V gives CDR1 SGHDT, CDR2 YYEEEE. The CDR3 DNA reads TGTGCCAGCAGCTGGGGGGGAGAGACCCAGTACTTC. This gives the protein CASSWGGETQYF.

The chain recombines TRBV30 with TRBJ1-1, with 8 bases lining up with TRBD1. The CDR3 sequence is 14 residues long. Looked up from germline, CDR1 is GTSNPN and CDR2 is SVGIG (reference sequence). V was clipped by 2 bases and J by 5 bases; unmatched bases: 7. The CDR3 spells CAWSRTGLWTEAFF. The DNA for the CDR3 is TGTGCCTGGAGTAGGACAGGGCTGTGGACTGAAGCTTTCTTT.

The genes are TRBV5-4 and TRBJ1-4; 11 bases map to TRBD1. The trim removed 2 bases at V and 10 bases at J, leaving 4 bases unmatched. The CDR3 loop spans 14 amino acids. Germline-derived CDR1 and CDR2 are SGHNT and YYREEE (reference sequence). CDR3 residues: CASSFTGTGGKLFF. The CDR3 region has the DNA TGTGCCAGCAGCTTCACCGGGACAGGGGGAAAACTGTTTTTT.

The chain couples TRBV29-1 to TRBJ2-1; 8 nucleotides line up with TRBD2. V shed 2 bases, J shed 4 bases, and the junction held 10 bases outside the gene matches. Germline V gene sequence: CDR1 SQVTM, CDR2 ANQGSEA. There are 16 residues in the CDR3. The CDR3 sequence is CSVEPARSGGYNEQFF. The CDR3 bases are TGCAGCGTTGAACCCGCCCGGAGCGGGGGTTACAATGAGCAGTTCTTC.

V and J are TRBV7-8 and TRBJ1-2, with D possibly matching TRBD1 (5 bases). This CDR3 has 14 amino acids. Germline V gives CDR1 SGHVS, CDR2 FQNEAQ. V was shortened by 4 bases and J by 0 bases, with 9 bases between the two germline ends. The CDR3 spells CASSSTVANYGYTF. The CDR3, as DNA: TGTGCCAGCAGCTCGACAGTAGCTAACTATGGCTACACCTTC. The whole variable domain, filled in from reference TRBV7-8 and TRBJ1-2, reads GAGVSQSPRYKVAKRGQDVALRCDPISGHVSLFWYQQALGQGPEFLTYFQNEAQLDKSGLPSDRFFAERPEGSVSTLKIQRTQQEDSAVYLCASSSTVANYGYTFGSGTRLTVV.

This chain joins TRBV29-1 and TRBJ2-1; 16 bases agree with TRBD2. Trimming cost V 6 bases and J 2 bases; bases outside gene matches: 7. The CDR3 has 17 amino acids. Per germline, CDR1 SQVTM and CDR2 ANQGSEA. CDR3 residues: CSVQPGLAGGAYNEQFF. The CDR3 DNA reads TGCAGCGTGCAACCGGGACTAGCGGGAGGGGCCTACAATGAGCAGTTCTTC.

The table lists this clone with a few counts. The chain combines TRBV20-1 with TRBJ1-1; a possible D gene is TRBD1 (6 bases). Germline V gene sequence: CDR1 DFQATT, CDR2 SNEGSKA (reference sequence). This CDR3 has 10 amino acids. V gave up 8 bases and J gave up 9 bases, with 13 bases separating them. In DNA, the CDR3 is TGCAGTTTCCGCGGACAGAAAGCTTTCTTT. Translated: CSFRGQKAFF.

The chain is built from TRBV19 and TRBJ1-2; 7 bases are shared with TRBD1. The CDR3 spans 14 residues. The V and J ends lost 4 bases and 7 bases, in that order; junction bases with no gene match: 9. Germline values: CDR1 LNHDA, CDR2 SQIVND (reference sequence). CDR3 DNA sequence: TGTGCCAGTAGTAGCACAGGGGAAGTGGCTGGCTACACCTTC. Its protein product is CASSSTGEVAGYTF.